These T cell receptor beta chains were read from a single sample in a study of blood T cell repertoires in COVID-19. Here immunoSEQ multiplex PCR was the method, and the copy in TCRdb shows in-frame clones only, minus some. The sample holds 200,000 to 300,000 clones, approximately 82% seen once. The sample consisted of peripheral blood. These receptors came from a woman of 80 years or more with acute or convalescent COVID-19. The CDR3 runs from the conserved cysteine through the conserved F or W. Each record gives: clone size, V gene, J gene, CDR3 length, D gene, CDR3 DNA, CDR3 protein. The D gene is left open where the match is weak. Clone size appears in some rows only: once, few, many, or a class for an expanded clone.

>NA|TRBV7-9|TRBJ1-2|13|TRBD1
TGTGCCAGCAGCCCAACAGGGGAACTTGGCTACACCTTC
CASSPTGELGYTF
>NA|TRBV28|TRBJ1-2|15|TRBD1
TGTGCCAGCAGTTTATTCTTCGGGACAGCTTATGGCTACACCTTC
CASSLFFGTAYGYTF
>NA|TRBV19|TRBJ2-3|12|NA
TGTGCCAGTAGTATAAGGGGGAATACGCAGTATTTT
CASSIRGNTQYF
>once|TRBV3-1/TRBV3-2|TRBJ2-7|16|TRBD2
TGTGCCAGCAGCCCGGGACTAGCGGGAGACGCCTACGAGCAGTACTTC
CASSPGLAGDAYEQYF
>NA|TRBV27|TRBJ1-2|16|TRBD1
TGTGCCAGCAGTTCCCACTGGGACAGGGGTTCCTATGGCTACACCTTC
CASSSHWDRGSYGYTF
>NA|TRBV20-1|TRBJ2-1|13|TRBD2
TGCAGTGCTAGTAGCGGGGGGGCCGGTGAGCAGTTCTTC
CSASSGGAGEQFF
>NA|TRBV5-1|TRBJ2-7|14|TRBD1
TGCGCCAGCAGCCCCCCGGGACAGTCCTACGAGCAGTACTTC
CASSPPGQSYEQYF
>NA|TRBV7-3|TRBJ2-7|18|TRBD2
TGTGCCAGCAGCCCCTTCCCGCCGGGACTAGCGGGAGTTAGCGAGCAGTACTTC
CASSPFPPGLAGVSEQYF
>NA|TRBV27|TRBJ1-2|15|TRBD1
TGTGCCAGCAGGGAAACAGGGGGCGCCGGCTATGGCTACACCTTC
CASRETGGAGYGYTF
>NA|TRBV7-2|TRBJ2-7|14|NA
TGTGCCAGCAGCTCCGAGAAGTGGGCTGGTGAGCAGTACTTC
CASSSEKWAGEQYF
>NA|TRBV28|TRBJ1-5|14|NA
TGTGCCAGCAGTCTGGGACAACTCAATCAGCCCCAGCATTTT
CASSLGQLNQPQHF
>NA|TRBV11-2|TRBJ2-5|15|NA
TGTGCCAGCAGCTTATCGGTGGGGCGCCGAGAGACCCAGTACTTC
CASSLSVGRRETQYF
>few|TRBV18|TRBJ2-2|18|TRBD2
TGTGCCAGCTCACCTCAATTACCGGGACTAGCGGGCTCCGGGGAGCTGTTTTTT
CASSPQLPGLAGSGELFF
>NA|TRBV19|TRBJ2-2|14|NA
TGTGCCAGTAGTATAGCGACAGGCCCCGGGGAGCTGTTTTTT
CASSIATGPGELFF
>NA|TRBV2|TRBJ1-3|13|NA
TGTGCCAGCAGTACCGGGACTGGAAACACCATATATTTT
CASSTGTGNTIYF
>NA|TRBV7-2|TRBJ1-1|14|NA
TGTGCCAGCAGTTACGTAGCCGCGGCCACTGAAGCTTTCTTT
CASSYVAAATEAFF
>NA|TRBV23-1|TRBJ1-5|15|NA
TGCGCCAGCCCTGGGGCCAGGGAAGGCAATCAGCCCCAGCATTTT
CASPGAREGNQPQHF
>NA|TRBV6-6|TRBJ2-3|12|TRBD2
TGTGCCGGGGGGGGTGGCACAGATACGCAGTATTTT
CAGGGGTDTQYF
>NA|TRBV10-3|TRBJ2-2|17|NA
TGTGCCATCAGTGCCCTGGGAGGACGATCGGGCACCGGGGAGCTGTTTTTT
CAISALGGRSGTGELFF
>NA|TRBV7-3|TRBJ1-1|18|TRBD1
TGTGCCAGCAGCTTAAAATCTACAGGGGGGTTGGAAAACACTGAAGCTTTCTTT
CASSLKSTGGLENTEAFF
>NA|TRBV6-1|TRBJ1-2|15|TRBD1
TGTGCCAGCAGTGAAGCCGCGGGACAGAAATATGGCTACACCTTC
CASSEAAGQKYGYTF
>NA|TRBV7-9|TRBJ1-3|16|NA
TGTGCCAGCAGCTTAGGGCTTGGACAGTCTCCGGACACCATATATTTT
CASSLGLGQSPDTIYF
>NA|TRBV3-1/TRBV3-2|TRBJ2-3|16|TRBD2
TGTGCCAGCAGACGAACCCTAGCGGGGGTCACAGATACGCAGTATTTT
CASRRTLAGVTDTQYF
>once|TRBV19|TRBJ2-7|14|NA
TGTGCCAGTAGTACGGGACGCGGGACCTACGAGCAGTACTTC
CASSTGRGTYEQYF
>NA|TRBV2|TRBJ2-3|15|NA
TGTGCCAGCAGTGAAACAGGCCCGAGCACAGATACGCAGTATTTT
CASSETGPSTDTQYF
>few|TRBV7-2|TRBJ1-5|15|TRBD1
TGTGCCAGCAGCTCTGGACAGGGGGACGCTCAGCCCCAGCATTTT
CASSSGQGDAQPQHF
>NA|TRBV3-1/TRBV3-2|TRBJ1-2|17|NA
TGTGCCAGCAGCCACGGCGGACAGATATCTACTAACTATGGCTACACCTTC
CASSHGGQISTNYGYTF
>NA|TRBV19|TRBJ2-1|16|NA
TGTGCCAGTAGTATACCTAGAGCGGCCTCCTACAATGAGCAGTTCTTC
CASSIPRAASYNEQFF
>NA|TRBV6-5|TRBJ1-1|12|NA
TGTGCCACTCGGGGTCCGAACACTGAAGCTTTCTTT
CATRGPNTEAFF
>NA|TRBV7-2|TRBJ2-7|14|TRBD1
TGTGCCAGCAGCTTAAACAGGGGTGGTTACGAGCAGTACTTC
CASSLNRGGYEQYF
>NA|TRBV7-2|TRBJ1-1|15|TRBD1
TGTGCCAGCAGCTTAATCCAGACAGGGGTGACTGAAGCTTTCTTT
CASSLIQTGVTEAFF
>NA|TRBV11-2|TRBJ2-7|11|NA
TGTGCCAGCAGCTTCGCCTACGAGCAGTACTTC
CASSFAYEQYF
>NA|TRBV21-1|TRBJ2-3|16|NA
TGTGCCAGCAGCAAAGAACTAGCGGGAGGGCCGGATACGCAGTATTTT
CASSKELAGGPDTQYF
>NA|TRBV18|TRBJ1-2|13|NA
TGTGCCAGCTCACTCCAGGGGTTCTATGGCTACACCTTC
CASSLQGFYGYTF
>NA|TRBV19|TRBJ1-4|13|NA
TGTGCCAGTAGTAGACAGGTTAATGAAAAACTGTTTTTT
CASSRQVNEKLFF
>once|TRBV6-5|TRBJ1-2|11|NA
TGTGCCAGCAGCTCAGGGTGGCGCTACACCTTC
CASSSGWRYTF
>NA|TRBV7-9|TRBJ2-7|13|TRBD1
TGTGCCAGCAGCCGGACAGGGAGCTACGAGCAGTACTTC
CASSRTGSYEQYF
>NA|TRBV5-4|TRBJ1-2|14|NA
TGTGCCAGCAGCCCCTGGACAGTAAACTATGGCTACACCTTC
CASSPWTVNYGYTF
>NA|TRBV18|TRBJ1-3|13|NA
TGTGCCAGCTCACCAAACGGGGGTGACACCATATATTTT
CASSPNGGDTIYF
>NA|TRBV4-2|TRBJ1-3|15|NA
TGTGCCAGCAGCCAAGCCCGAGACTCTGGAAACACCATATATTTT
CASSQARDSGNTIYF
>NA|TRBV5-1|TRBJ1-2|15|TRBD1
TGCGCCACCAAAACTCGCGACAGGGGGTGGGATGGCTACACCTTC
CATKTRDRGWDGYTF
>NA|TRBV5-4|TRBJ2-7|14|NA
TGTGCCAGCAGCTTGGACGGGGTTAACCACGAGCAGTACTTC
CASSLDGVNHEQYF
>NA|TRBV12-3/TRBV12-4|TRBJ1-1|13|NA
TGTGCCAGCACCCTAAACAGGGTGACTGAAGCTTTCTTT
CASTLNRVTEAFF
>NA|TRBV6-6|TRBJ2-6|15|NA
TGTGCCAGCACCCCAGACTTCTCTGGGGCCAACGTCCTGACTTTC
CASTPDFSGANVLTF
>NA|TRBV14|TRBJ2-5|14|NA
TGTGCCAGCAGCCAAGCTTTGGCGAGGCGGCCCCAGTACTTC
CASSQALARRPQYF
>NA|TRBV6-5|TRBJ1-1|11|NA
TGTGCCAGCCTAAAGAACACTGAAGCTTTCTTT
CASLKNTEAFF
>NA|TRBV29-1|TRBJ1-4|14|TRBD1
TGCAGCGTTGGGGACAGGGCAACTAATGAAAAACTGTTTTTT
CSVGDRATNEKLFF
>NA|TRBV28|TRBJ1-1|13|NA
TGTGCCAGCAGCCCCAATAGCCACACTGAAGCTTTCTTT
CASSPNSHTEAFF
>few|TRBV24-1|TRBJ2-3|16|TRBD2
TGTGCCACCAGTGATGGAGCGGGGGGCCTCACAGATACGCAGTATTTT
CATSDGAGGLTDTQYF
>once|TRBV29-1|TRBJ2-4|14|TRBD2
TGCAGCGTTGAAAAGTCCCAGGGAGGGAGCATTCAGTACTTC
CSVEKSQGGSIQYF
>NA|TRBV5-1|TRBJ2-3|14|NA
TGCGCCAGCAGCACCCAAGGGGGGGCAGATACGCAGTATTTT
CASSTQGGADTQYF
>NA|TRBV7-8|TRBJ2-2|14|TRBD1
TGTGCCAGCGGACGACAGGGTTCGGGCGGGGAGCTGTTTTTT
CASGRQGSGGELFF
>few|TRBV23-1|TRBJ2-1|16|TRBD2
TGCGCCAGCAGTCAAAAAAGGACTAGCGGGAGTGGTGAGCAGTTCTTC
CASSQKRTSGSGEQFF
>NA|TRBV9|TRBJ2-2|13|NA
TGTGCCAGCAGCGTAGCTAGTACCGGGGAGCTGTTTTTT
CASSVASTGELFF
>NA|TRBV12-3/TRBV12-4|TRBJ2-7|12|NA
TGTGCCAGCAGTCCTAACGGCGGCGAGCAGTACTTC
CASSPNGGEQYF
>NA|TRBV7-3|TRBJ2-7|11|NA
TGTGCCAGCAGCCAAGGAGGCGAGCAGTACTTC
CASSQGGEQYF
>NA|TRBV6-6|TRBJ1-4|15|TRBD1
TGTGCCAGCAGTTACGGGCAGGGGGCTAATGAAAAACTGTTTTTT
CASSYGQGANEKLFF
>NA|TRBV19|TRBJ2-1|17|NA
TGTGCCAGTAGTATAGATCTGCGACTCCCCTCCTACAATGAGCAGTTCTTC
CASSIDLRLPSYNEQFF
>NA|TRBV5-1|TRBJ2-2|15|TRBD2
TGCGCCAGCACCAAGACTAGCGGGATAACCGGGGAGCTGTTTTTT
CASTKTSGITGELFF
>NA|TRBV11-1|TRBJ2-2|15|NA
TGTGCCAGCAGCTTACGCGGGCTGAACACCGGGGAGCTGTTTTTT
CASSLRGLNTGELFF